The present T cell receptor (beta chain) was sequenced within a study of tumor and adjacent non-tumor tissue in lung cancer. Background on the study: Patients comprised 12 adenocarcinoma, a couple of squamous cell carcinoma and 1 small cell lung cancer.

This sample's RNA came from whole unsorted tissue. With respect to this clonotype: Its antigen remains unknown.

The library came from three nested PCR rounds adapted from ARM-PCR protocols. TCRdb re-called the multiplex PCR reads through MiXCR, storing one row per CDR3 protein. This table holds 120,000 to 150,000 distinct CDR3 sequences, around two thirds found once. The V end lost 7 bases, the J end lost 0 bases, and 13 bases lay between the germline ends. CDR3 length equals 15 residues. Study-wide findings and caveats: Compared with tumor, normal lung showed significantly lower TCR diversity.

The source of this sequence is a man in his 60s with small cell lung cancer. The specimen was lung tumor tissue. The J gene is TRBJ2-1, the V gene TRBV12-3 or TRBV12-4, with D perhaps matching TRBD1 or TRBD2 (5 bases each). CDR3 coding DNA: TGTGCCAGCACTCCGAGAGGGGCCTCCTACAATGAGCAGTTCTTC. This sequence encodes CASTPRGASYNEQFF.